One and the same sample provided the 27 T cell receptor beta chains below, sequenced in a study of regulatory T cells in long-lasting Graves disease. The time point denotes: persistent/refractory GD, antithyroid drugs over 5 years with positive TRAb. Generation of the TCR library employed RNA extracted from PBMCs. TCR beta libraries were built with iRepertoire HTBI primers and Arm-PCR of CDR3 regions. Each CDR3 protein gets one entry after TCRdb re-called the multiplex PCR reads with MiXCR. The sample includes about 340,000 distinct CDR3 sequences, 15% to 20% of them seen just once. The sequencing here drew on peripheral blood mononuclear cells (PBMCs), taken when the disease was refractory, from a patient treated with antithyroid drugs. The receptors were gathered from a female donor with Graves disease.

This clonotype showed up many times. This sequence joins TRBV6-1 and TRBJ1-1; D perhaps matches TRBD1 (5 bases). CDR3 length: 14 amino acids. The germline gives CDR1 MNHNS, CDR2 SASEGT. V was clipped by 4 bases and J by 4 bases, with 13 bases between them. CDR3 nucleotides: TGTGCCAGCAGTGCGGAGGGAGGGACCACTGAAGCTTTCTTT. As protein: CASSAEGGTTEAFF.

V and J are TRBV28 and TRBJ2-1; 8 nucleotides match TRBD2. Germline lookup yields CDR1 MDHEN and CDR2 SYDVKM. This CDR3 has 15 amino acids. V gave up 7 bases and J gave up 5 bases; unmatched junction bases: 10. The DNA of the CDR3 is TGTGCCAGCAACCCCGGAGGGACTAGAAACAATGAGCAGTTCTTC. Protein sequence: CASNPGGTRNNEQFF.

In this sample, this clonotype turned up many times. V is TRBV7-9 and J is TRBJ2-5, with D tentatively TRBD1 (5 bases). Trimming stripped 5 bases from V and 3 bases from J, with 10 bases between. The V gene's germline CDR1 is SEHNR and CDR2 FQNEAQ (reference sequence). This CDR3 is built from 13 residues. The CDR3 loop reads CASSGHREETQYF. The CDR3 DNA reads TGTGCCAGCAGCGGACATCGGGAAGAGACCCAGTACTTC.

The chain couples TRBV7-9 to TRBJ1-1; no clear D. V was cut by 5 bases and J by 11 bases, with 15 bases left in between. Per germline, CDR1 SEHNR and CDR2 FQNEAQ (reference sequence). This CDR3 has 12 amino acids. The CDR3 DNA sequence: TGTGCCAGCAGCCCCGTAGGAAGGGCCGCTTTCTTT. It is translated as CASSPVGRAAFF. Variable domain in full (rest from reference TRBV7-9 and TRBJ1-1): DTGVSQNPRHKITKRGQNVTFRCDPISEHNRLYWYRQTLGQGPEFLTYFQNEAQLEKSRLLSDRFSAERPKGSFSTLEIQRTEQGDSAMYLCASSPVGRAAFFGQGTRLTVV.

The chain carries TRBV19 and TRBJ2-5; no clear D gene. Trimming removed 4 bases at V and 4 bases at J, with 19 bases between. CDR1 and CDR2 (germline): LNHDA, SQIVND (reference sequence). The CDR3 has 16 amino acids. Here the CDR3 DNA reads TGTGCCAGTAGTACCCACCGTGGCGTATCTAGAGAGACCCAGTACTTC. Translation: CASSTHRGVSRETQYF.

A few counts support this clonotype. The chain is built from TRBV27 and TRBJ1-2; D is possibly TRBD1 (5 bases). Germline loops: CDR1 MNHEY, CDR2 SMNVEV (reference sequence). The V and J ends lost 8 bases and 4 bases respectively, with 11 bases between them. The CDR3 is 12 residues long. The CDR3 sequence: CASGERGYGYTF. The CDR3 DNA reads TGTGCCAGCGGAGAGAGGGGCTATGGCTACACCTTC.

About this clonotype: A read error is possible here, since a much larger clone lies one base away. The V and J genes are TRBV12-3 or TRBV12-4 and TRBJ1-1, with D possibly being TRBD1 (6 bases). The CDR3 spans 13 residues. Deletions cut 5 bases from V and 4 bases from J, with 11 bases between. The CDR3 DNA is TGTGCCAGCAGTCCAGGACAGTTCACTGAAGCTTTCTTT. The encoded protein is CASSPGQFTEAFF.

V is TRBV7-9 and J is TRBJ2-3; 8 bases align to TRBD2. Trimming took 4 bases from V and 1 from J; bases not matched to a gene: 10. Looked up from germline, CDR1 is SEHNR and CDR2 is FQNEAQ (reference sequence). This CDR3 contains 17 residues. The CDR3 region is CASSWLSGRFGTDTQYF. CDR3 nucleotide sequence: TGTGCCAGCAGCTGGTTGAGCGGGAGATTCGGCACAGATACGCAGTATTTT. The complete variable domain, with remaining parts taken from reference TRBV7-9 and TRBJ2-3, reads DTGVSQNPRHKITKRGQNVTFRCDPISEHNRLYWYRQTLGQGPEFLTYFQNEAQLEKSRLLSDRFSAERPKGSFSTLEIQRTEQGDSAMYLCASSWLSGRFGTDTQYFGPGTRLTVL.

This chain links TRBV4-1 with TRBJ2-7; TRBD2 might be the D (5 bases). V was shortened by 1 base and J by 3 bases, with 10 bases between the two germline ends. CDR3 length: 14 amino acids. Germline loops: CDR1 MGHRA, CDR2 YSYEKL. Written as DNA, the CDR3 is TGCGCCAGCAGCCAAGTGGGTCGGGGCTACGAGCAGTACTTC. It yields the protein CASSQVGRGYEQYF.

This clonotype occurred many times. V and J are TRBV12-3 or TRBV12-4 and TRBJ2-5; 8 positions agree with TRBD1. The CDR3 covers 15 residues. J gave up 4 bases and V 0 bases, and 4 bases lay outside the gene matches. The CDR3: CASSLAVGQVETQYF. For the CDR3, the DNA is TGTGCCAGCAGTTTAGCGGTGGGACAGGTAGAGACCCAGTACTTC.

This clonotype has a count of ten or more. The V gene is TRBV28, the J gene TRBJ1-1; D possibly corresponds to TRBD1 (5 bases). The ends were cut back, 5 bases at V and 5 bases at J, with 24 bases in the middle. CDR1 and CDR2 from the germline V gene are MDHEN and SYDVKM. The CDR3 loop spans 17 amino acids. The CDR3 nucleotides read TGTGCCAGCAGTCCCAGGGTGGGGAGGGGCGAGAGGACTGAAGCTTTCTTT. Its protein is CASSPRVGRGERTEAFF.

In its sample, this clonotype was seen a few times. The rearrangement uses TRBV29-1 and TRBJ2-1; weak D call: TRBD2 (6 bases). Germline lookup yields CDR1 SQVTM and CDR2 ANQGSEA. Trimming shortened V by 4 bases and J by 7 bases, and 8 bases separated the two germline ends. CDR3 size: 11 residues. The CDR3 here is CSVVEGNEQFF. The CDR3 DNA sequence: TGCAGCGTTGTGGAGGGGAATGAGCAGTTCTTC.

This clonotype was observed many times. V and J are TRBV28 and TRBJ1-4, with D unclear. There are 14 residues in the CDR3. Germline V gives CDR1 MDHEN, CDR2 SYDVKM. V gave up 3 bases and J gave up 5 bases, with 10 bases separating them. The DNA for the CDR3 is TGTGCCAGCAGTTTGCAGAGGCCGAATGAAAAACTGTTTTTT. This sequence encodes CASSLQRPNEKLFF.

There are a few counts of this clonotype. This rearrangement joins TRBV19 to TRBJ1-6, with TRBD1 as a possible D gene (5 bases). This CDR3 region has 15 residues. V gave up 7 bases and J gave up 8 bases, with 18 bases separating them. Germline-derived CDR1 and CDR2 are LNHDA and SQIVND (reference sequence). CDR3: CASTPWARAHSPLHF. In DNA form, the CDR3 reads TGTGCCAGTACCCCCTGGGCCAGGGCCCATTCACCCCTCCACTTT.

The rearrangement joins TRBV3-1 to TRBJ1-6; the D gene is possibly TRBD1 (6 bases). Trimming left V 2 bases short and J 14 bases short, with 13 bases between. The CDR3 is 13 amino acids. CDR1 is LGHDT, CDR2 YNNKEL, per germline (reference sequence). The CDR3 sequence: CASSQRQVLTLHF. The CDR3 nucleotides read TGTGCCAGCAGCCAAAGACAGGTTTTGACCCTCCACTTT.

This clonotype was detected ten times or more. This chain connects TRBV3-1 to TRBJ2-5, with D possibly matching TRBD2 (6 bases). The V gene's germline CDR1 is LGHDT and CDR2 YNNKEL (reference sequence). This CDR3 region has 16 residues. Trimming cost V 3 bases and J 4 bases, with 18 bases left between them. CDR3 protein: CASSHTVARGGETQYF. The CDR3, as DNA: TGTGCCAGCAGCCACACGGTAGCGCGGGGAGGAGAGACCCAGTACTTC.

This clonotype has a count of ten or more. The rearrangement links TRBV12-3 or TRBV12-4 to TRBJ2-6; D possibly corresponds to TRBD2 (5 bases). Trimming removed 6 bases at V and 4 bases at J, with 19 bases between. The CDR3 covers 17 residues. In DNA form, the CDR3 reads TGTGCCAGCAGGTTCGGACTCCGTTTCTCGGGGGCCAACGTCCTGACTTTC. Translated: CASRFGLRFSGANVLTF.

With respect to this clonotype: This may come from a read error, since a much larger clone is one base off. J is TRBJ1-1 and V is TRBV7-3; D not resolved. V dropped 5 bases and J dropped 4 bases, with 17 bases sitting between them. The CDR3 totals 15 residues. Germline values: CDR1 SGHTA, CDR2 FQGTGA. The CDR3 region is CASSPRKAMSTEAFF. In DNA, the CDR3 is TGTGCCAGCAGCCCCAGAAAGGCAATGAGCACTGAAGCTTTCTTT.

This clonotype appeared a few times. The chain links TRBV6-2 or TRBV6-3 to TRBJ2-5, with D perhaps matching TRBD2 (7 bases). Germline CDR1 reads MNHEY; CDR2 reads SVGEGT. V gave up 3 bases and J gave up 0 bases, with 11 bases separating them. This CDR3 is 15 amino acids long. The CDR3 sequence: CASSYGGAYQETQYF. The CDR3 nucleotides read TGTGCCAGCAGTTATGGGGGGGCGTACCAAGAGACCCAGTACTTC.

The chain couples TRBV7-3 to TRBJ2-5; TRBD2 matches at 9 bases. The CDR3 consists of 16 residues. V lost 2 bases to trimming and J lost 2 bases; unmatched junction nucleotides: 6. Germline CDR1 reads SGHTA; CDR2 reads FQGTGA. The CDR3 DNA follows: TGTGCCAGCAGCTTAGAAGCTAGCGGGACGCAAGAGACCCAGTACTTC. It yields the protein CASSLEASGTQETQYF.

This clonotype came up once. The rearrangement joins TRBV19 to TRBJ2-1, with 7 bases aligning to TRBD1. The V gene end was trimmed by 1 base and the J gene end by 5 bases; junction bases not matched to a gene: 2. The CDR3 extends over 14 amino acids. Germline assignment: CDR1 LNHDA and CDR2 SQIVND (reference sequence). The chain's CDR3 is CASSIGDSHNEQFF. DNA for the CDR3: TGTGCCAGTAGTATAGGGGACAGTCACAATGAGCAGTTCTTC.

The V call is TRBV3-1, the J call TRBJ1-4, with 8 bases lining up with TRBD1. Germline CDR1 is LGHDT and CDR2 is YNNKEL (reference sequence). This CDR3 has 14 residues. The J segment lost 8 bases and the V segment lost 4 bases, leaving 6 bases of the junction unmatched. DNA for the CDR3: TGTGCCAGCAGCCCCGGACAGGGTTTCGAAAAACTGTTTTTT. This codes for CASSPGQGFEKLFF.

This clonotype showed up just a few times. The gene calls are TRBV20-1 and TRBJ1-5; TRBD1 might be the D (5 bases). V lost 1 base, J lost 3 bases, and 19 bases lay in between. This CDR3 has 17 amino acids. Germline V CDR1 and CDR2: DFQATT, SNEGSKA (reference sequence). The CDR3 DNA reads TGCAGTGCTAGAGTCAGGGTCCGGAGATGGGACAATCAGCCCCAGCATTTT. This codes for CSARVRVRRWDNQPQHF.

V is TRBV4-1 and J is TRBJ1-5; D gene ambiguous. The CDR3 is 15 amino acids. CDR1 is MGHRA, CDR2 YSYEKL, per germline. Trimming cost V 0 bases and J 1 base, with 7 bases left between them. The CDR3 DNA reads TGCGCCAGCAGCCAAGAAGAAGTGAGCAATCAGCCCCAGCATTTT. It encodes CASSQEEVSNQPQHF.

The V gene is TRBV18, the J gene TRBJ2-7; TRBD2 agrees at 11 bases. The CDR3 loop spans 16 amino acids. CDR1 is KGHSH and CDR2 is LQKENI in the germline V gene. Germline trimming cut 4 bases from V and 1 base from J; bases unmatched to any gene: 6. CDR3 DNA sequence: TGTGCCAGCTCACTACAGACTAGCGGGGCTTCCTACGAGCAGTACTTC. Its translation is CASSLQTSGASYEQYF.

There are a few counts of this clonotype. This rearrangement joins TRBV6-4 to TRBJ2-1, with 7 bases that match TRBD2. Germline V lookup: CDR1 MRHNA, CDR2 SNTAGT. V lost 5 bases, J lost 1 base, and 5 bases stayed unmatched. The CDR3 is 15 amino acids. The CDR3 DNA is TGTGCCAGCAGTTCTCTAGCGGCTTCCTACAATGAGCAGTTCTTC. This sequence encodes CASSSLAASYNEQFF.

This clonotype showed up many times. This chain joins TRBV6-1 and TRBJ1-6, with D possibly being TRBD1 (5 bases). The germline V gene has CDR1 MNHNS and CDR2 SASEGT. The germline V and J ends were trimmed by 5 bases and 8 bases, with 10 bases remaining between them. This CDR3 has 13 amino acids. CDR3 coding DNA: TGTGCCAGCAGTCCGGACATCGATTCACCCCTCCACTTT. This translates into CASSPDIDSPLHF.